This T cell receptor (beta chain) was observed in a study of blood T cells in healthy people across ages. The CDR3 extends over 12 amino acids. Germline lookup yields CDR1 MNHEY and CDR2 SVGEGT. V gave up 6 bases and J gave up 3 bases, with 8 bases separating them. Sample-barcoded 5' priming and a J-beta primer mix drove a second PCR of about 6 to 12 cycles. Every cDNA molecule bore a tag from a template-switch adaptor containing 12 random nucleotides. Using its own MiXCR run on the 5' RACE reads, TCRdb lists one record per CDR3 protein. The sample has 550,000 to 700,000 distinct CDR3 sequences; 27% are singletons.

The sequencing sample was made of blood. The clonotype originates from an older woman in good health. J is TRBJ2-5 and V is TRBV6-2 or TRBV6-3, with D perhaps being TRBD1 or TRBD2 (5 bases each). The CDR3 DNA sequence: TGTGCCAGCAGGAGAGGGGAAGAGACCCAGTACTTC. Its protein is CASRRGEETQYF.